This T cell receptor beta chain was obtained from a study of T cell responses to AZD1222 COVID-19 vaccine. Study as a whole: Second-dose groups at about 4 or about 12 weeks were pooled.

The CDR3 extends over 14 amino acids. The germline V and J ends were trimmed by 3 bases and 10 bases, with 18 bases remaining between them. CDR1 is MNHEY and CDR2 is SMNVEV in the germline V gene (reference sequence). General study results and limits: Donors skewed white British and female; clonal diversity was possibly underestimated. Dominant CD4 TCR responses targeted spike regions 160-218 and 743-854. Only a handful of AZD1222 recipients, several in all, had baseline seropositivity.

About this clone itself: Antigen: not known.

This table comes from immunoSEQ multiplex PCR, and its TCRdb copy is limited to in-frame clones, with some not included. The sample has some 180,000 clones; 92% are singletons. This TCR was sampled from an adult in good health. The source material was peripheral blood, sampled on day 0 of AZD1222 vaccination. The chain links TRBV27 to TRBJ1-1, with TRBD1 as a possible D gene (5 bases). The CDR3 DNA sequence: TGTGCCAGCAGTTTGGACATGTCAGGGCGCGGAGCTTTCTTT. Translated, it gives CASSLDMSGRGAFF.